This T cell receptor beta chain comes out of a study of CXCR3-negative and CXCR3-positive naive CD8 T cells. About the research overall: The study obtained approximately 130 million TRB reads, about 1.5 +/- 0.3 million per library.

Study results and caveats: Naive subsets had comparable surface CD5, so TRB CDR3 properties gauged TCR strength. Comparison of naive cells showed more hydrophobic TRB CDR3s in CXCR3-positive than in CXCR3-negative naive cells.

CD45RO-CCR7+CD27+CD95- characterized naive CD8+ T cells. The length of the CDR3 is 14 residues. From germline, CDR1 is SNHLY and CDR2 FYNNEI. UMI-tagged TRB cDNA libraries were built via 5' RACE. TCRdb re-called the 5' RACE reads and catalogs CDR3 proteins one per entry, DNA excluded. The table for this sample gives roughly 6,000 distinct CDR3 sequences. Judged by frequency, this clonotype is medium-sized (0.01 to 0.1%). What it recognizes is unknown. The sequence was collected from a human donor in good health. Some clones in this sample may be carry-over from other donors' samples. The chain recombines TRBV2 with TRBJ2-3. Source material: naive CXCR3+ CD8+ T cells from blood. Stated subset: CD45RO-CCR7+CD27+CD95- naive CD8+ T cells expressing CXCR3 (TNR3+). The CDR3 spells CASSSPQGADTQYF. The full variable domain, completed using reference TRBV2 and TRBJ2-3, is EPEVTQTPSHQVTQMGQEVILRCVPISNHLYFYWYRQILGQKVEFLVSFYNNEISEKSEIFDDQFSVERPDGSNFTLKIRSTKLEDSAMYFCASSSPQGADTQYFGPGTRLTVL.